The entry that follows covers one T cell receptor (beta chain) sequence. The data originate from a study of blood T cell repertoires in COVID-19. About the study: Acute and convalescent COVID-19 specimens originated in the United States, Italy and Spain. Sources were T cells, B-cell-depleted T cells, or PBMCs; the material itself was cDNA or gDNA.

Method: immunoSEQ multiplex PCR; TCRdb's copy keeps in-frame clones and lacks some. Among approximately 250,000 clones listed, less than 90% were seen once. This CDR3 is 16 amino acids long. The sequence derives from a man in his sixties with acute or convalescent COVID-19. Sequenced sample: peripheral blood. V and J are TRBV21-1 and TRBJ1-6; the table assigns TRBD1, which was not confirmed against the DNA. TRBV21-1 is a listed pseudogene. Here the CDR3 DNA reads TGTGCCAGCAGCAAAATGGGGGACAGGGGTGATTCACCCCTCCACTTT. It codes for CASSKMGDRGDSPLHF.